These 21 T cell receptor beta chains were all obtained from the same sample, sequenced in a study of shared clonotypes between healthy human individuals. TCRdb keeps only in-frame clones here, not all; method: immunoSEQ multiplex PCR. Among a few million clones listed, 80% to 95% were seen once. Naive CD8 populations comprised CD45RO-negative cells positively selected for CCR7, excluding terminally differentiated effector memory CD45RA+ cells. Source material: naive CD8+ T cells from PBMCs. The receptor set was obtained from a man aged 18-30 years in good health. Some clones in this sample may be carry-over from other donors' samples.

The gene calls are TRBV5-1 and TRBJ1-5; 7 nucleotides match TRBD1. From germline, CDR1 is SGHRS and CDR2 YFSETQ. V gave up 0 bases and J gave up 3 bases; unmatched junction bases: 3. The CDR3 has 15 residues. The CDR3 protein is CASSLGTGFNQPQHF. The CDR3 DNA sequence: TGCGCCAGCAGCTTGGGGACAGGCTTCAATCAGCCCCAGCATTTT.

This chain connects TRBV14 to TRBJ1-1; tentative D call: TRBD1 (5 bases). This CDR3 contains 13 residues. Trimming removed 1 base from V and 7 bases from J, with 10 bases in between. Germline lookup yields CDR1 SGHDN and CDR2 FVKESK. In DNA, the CDR3 is TGTGCCAGCAGCCAAGCGGGGCAGGTTGAAGCTTTCTTT. Translation: CASSQAGQVEAFF.

The chain has TRBV10-3 and TRBJ1-2, with 8 bases matching TRBD1. This CDR3 is built from 13 residues. V was pared by 11 bases and J by 8 bases, with 13 bases of the junction left unmatched. The germline CDR1 and CDR2 sequences are ENHRY and SYGVKD. The CDR3 reads CASWDRLDLGYTF. The CDR3 DNA follows: TGTGCCTCCTGGGACAGGTTGGACCTGGGCTACACCTTC.

This rearrangement joins TRBV27 to TRBJ1-1, with D hard to call. The V gene's germline CDR1 is MNHEY and CDR2 SMNVEV (reference sequence). Trimming left V 8 bases short and J 11 bases short, with 21 bases between. This CDR3 region has 13 residues. This chain's CDR3 is CASSLSGEGTAFF. The CDR3 nucleotides are TGTGCCAGCTCCCTTTCGGGCGAGGGTACGGCTTTCTTT.

V and J are TRBV27 and TRBJ2-7, with TRBD2 matching over 10 bases. The CDR3 runs 19 residues. Germline V gene sequence: CDR1 MNHEY, CDR2 SMNVEV (reference sequence). The V and J ends lost 4 bases and 2 bases, in that order; junction bases with no gene match: 17. The CDR3 sequence is CASSSSTTSGQKHTYEQYF. CDR3 bases: TGTGCCAGCAGTTCCTCTACGACTAGCGGGCAGAAACACACCTACGAGCAGTACTTC.

The rearrangement joins TRBV5-6 to TRBJ2-1; 14 positions agree with TRBD2. Germline CDR1 is SGHDT and CDR2 is YYEEEE. The CDR3 loop spans 16 amino acids. The V segment lost 4 bases and the J segment 9 bases; nucleotides outside the gene matches: 9. CDR3: CASSAGTSGSFGEQFF. CDR3 nucleotides: TGTGCCAGCAGCGCAGGGACTAGCGGGAGTTTTGGTGAGCAGTTCTTC. The full variable domain, its missing parts supplied by reference TRBV5-6 and TRBJ2-1, is DAGVTQSPTHLIKTRGQQVTLRCSPKSGHDTVSWYQQALGQGPQFIFQYYEEEERQRGNFPDRFSGHQFPNYSSELNVNALLLGDSALYLCASSAGTSGSFGEQFFGPGTRLTVL.

This chain connects TRBV4-3 to TRBJ2-5, with unresolved D. The CDR3 runs 15 residues. Trimming left V 1 base short and J 2 bases short, with 11 bases between. Per the germline V gene, CDR1 is LGHNA and CDR2 is YSLEER. The CDR3 bases are TGCGCCAGCAGCCAAGCGAGCCAGGAGCAAGAGACCCAGTACTTC. Residues: CASSQASQEQETQYF.

Only one count was recorded for this clone. This sequence joins TRBV6-1 and TRBJ1-5; D is ambiguous. Germline-derived CDR1 and CDR2 are MNHNS and SASEGT. V was pared by 2 bases and J by 7 bases, with 15 bases between. CDR3 length equals 15 residues. The CDR3: CASSEIYKVGQPQHF. CDR3 in DNA: TGTGCCAGCAGTGAAATTTACAAGGTAGGGCAGCCCCAGCATTTT.

V is TRBV5-6 and J is TRBJ2-1; D may correspond to TRBD1 or TRBD2 (6 bases each). The CDR3 runs to 14 residues. The V gene lost 1 base and the J gene lost 8 bases, with 13 bases spanning the gap. CDR1 is SGHDT, CDR2 YYEEEE, per germline. DNA of the CDR3: TGTGCCAGCAGCTTGACGGGGGCGGTTTATGAGCAGTTCTTC. This gives the protein CASSLTGAVYEQFF.

The chain is built from TRBV28 and TRBJ2-7; 7 bases agree with TRBD1. The CDR3 runs 16 residues. V shed 5 bases and J 3 bases; nucleotides not matched to a gene: 13. Germline V CDR1 and CDR2: MDHEN, SYDVKM. CDR3 sequence reads: CASSRAEGTADYEQYF. The CDR3 bases are TGTGCCAGCAGTCGGGCCGAAGGGACAGCCGACTACGAGCAGTACTTC. Filled out from reference TRBV28 and TRBJ2-7, the complete variable domain reads DVKVTQSSRYLVKRTGEKVFLECVQDMDHENMFWYRQDPGLGLRLIYFSYDVKMKEKGDIPEGYSVSREKKERFSLILESASTNQTSMYLCASSRAEGTADYEQYFGPGTRLTVT.

V and J are TRBV2 and TRBJ2-5, with TRBD2 matching 9 bases. CDR1 SNHLY and CDR2 FYNNEI come from the germline V gene. The CDR3 has 15 amino acids. V lost 5 bases and J lost 2; bases outside the gene matches: 6. CDR3 protein: CASSFIAGEQETQYF. The CDR3 region has the DNA TGTGCCAGCAGTTTTATAGCGGGGGAACAAGAGACCCAGTACTTC.

This clone was picked up one time. The chain recombines TRBV5-6 with TRBJ2-1; D uncertain. Germline V lookup: CDR1 SGHDT, CDR2 YYEEEE. This CDR3 comprises 14 residues. The germline V and J ends were trimmed by 0 bases and 0 bases, with 4 bases remaining between them. The CDR3 nucleotides are TGTGCCAGCAGCTTGGGCAACTCCTACAATGAGCAGTTCTTC. It specifies CASSLGNSYNEQFF. The entire variable domain, with the rest obtained from reference TRBV5-6 and TRBJ2-1, is as follows: DAGVTQSPTHLIKTRGQQVTLRCSPKSGHDTVSWYQQALGQGPQFIFQYYEEEERQRGNFPDRFSGHQFPNYSSELNVNALLLGDSALYLCASSLGNSYNEQFFGPGTRLTVL.

The chain carries TRBV27 and TRBJ1-2; no clear D. Germline values: CDR1 MNHEY, CDR2 SMNVEV (reference sequence). CDR3 size: 13 residues. V lost 6 bases to trimming and J lost 4 bases, with 12 bases between them. CDR3 DNA sequence: TGTGCCAGCAGCGGCATTGGAGGCTATGGCTACACCTTC. Translated: CASSGIGGYGYTF.

The chain combines TRBV7-7 with TRBJ2-7, with a weak D call TRBD1 (5 bases). V was pared by 5 bases and J by 1 base, with 12 bases between. Germline CDR1 is SSHAT and CDR2 is FNYEAQ (reference sequence). The CDR3 sequence is 14 residues long. CDR3 loop: CASSQGEASYEQYF. The CDR3 bases are TGTGCCAGCAGCCAGGGTGAGGCTTCCTACGAGCAGTACTTC.

The V call is TRBV11-3, the J call TRBJ2-7; D gene ambiguous. CDR1 and CDR2 (germline): SGHNT, YENEEA. This CDR3 comprises 16 residues. V was pared by 0 bases and J by 3 bases, with 15 bases between. The chain's CDR3 is CASSLESRVRIYEQYF. In DNA form, the CDR3 reads TGTGCCAGCAGCTTAGAGTCGCGTGTGAGAATCTACGAGCAGTACTTC.

The chain uses TRBV27 and TRBJ2-7, with D perhaps matching TRBD1 (6 bases). The V gene's germline CDR1 is MNHEY and CDR2 SMNVEV (reference sequence). V lost 8 bases and J 4 bases, leaving 12 bases between the germline ends. The CDR3 consists of 12 residues. The CDR3 sequence is CASGLQGYEQYF. The DNA for the CDR3 is TGTGCCAGCGGCCTACAGGGATACGAGCAGTACTTC.

This clone was found a few times. This chain connects TRBV27 to TRBJ2-5; 8 nucleotides match TRBD1. The CDR3 consists of 13 residues. V gave up 7 bases and J gave up 5 bases; unmatched junction bases: 6. The germline V gene has CDR1 MNHEY and CDR2 SMNVEV (reference sequence). In DNA form, the CDR3 reads TGTGCCAGCACCGCGGACAGGGAGGAGACCCAGTACTTC. It yields the protein CASTADREETQYF.

The CDR3 protein is CATSRDRSEQYF. CDR3 DNA sequence: TGTGCCACCAGCAGAGATCGAAGCGAGCAGTACTTC. This chain joins TRBV15 and TRBJ2-7; D gene uncertain. The V gene's germline CDR1 is LNHNV and CDR2 YYDKDF (reference sequence). This CDR3 is 12 amino acids long. Trimming removed 0 bases from V and 6 bases from J, with 6 bases in between.

The rearrangement uses TRBV28 and TRBJ1-1, with 7 nucleotides matching TRBD1. The CDR3 is made up of 19 amino acids. CDR1 MDHEN and CDR2 SYDVKM come from the germline V gene. Trimming removed 2 bases from V and 2 bases from J; junction bases left unmatched: 17. The DNA of the CDR3 is TGTGCCAGCAGTTTAATTATCCGCATCCGTACAGGGGCAAACACTGAAGCTTTCTTT. It specifies CASSLIIRIRTGANTEAFF.

The CDR3 reads CASSPGTAGEIIDYEQYF. CDR3 in DNA: TGTGCCAGCAGTCCGGGGACTGCGGGAGAAATAATTGACTACGAGCAGTACTTC. The chain carries TRBV27 and TRBJ2-7, with 7 bases aligning to TRBD2. This CDR3 region has 18 residues. V was clipped by 5 bases and J by 3 bases; unmatched bases: 19. Germline loops: CDR1 MNHEY, CDR2 SMNVEV (reference sequence).

This clone came up once. The rearrangement joins TRBV27 to TRBJ2-1, with 7 bases aligning to TRBD1. Germline V lookup: CDR1 MNHEY, CDR2 SMNVEV (reference sequence). This CDR3 spans 18 amino acids. The V gene end was trimmed by 2 bases and the J gene end by 0 bases; junction bases not matched to a gene: 10. DNA of the CDR3: TGTGCCAGCAGTTTACTCCTACAGACAGGGCCCTCCTACAATGAGCAGTTCTTC. It encodes CASSLLLQTGPSYNEQFF.